This T cell receptor beta chain was identified during a study of CD8 T cells in ankylosing spondylitis. Ten or more counts support this clonotype. No antigen is known for it. Notes on the study in general: Significantly higher representation of disease-linked clones was reported for matched ankylosing spondylitis synovial fluid. In reactive arthritis synovial fluid and blood, some motif variants had been reported before. In ankylosing spondylitis blood, a motif of roughly 8 highly homologous TCR beta variants appeared characteristic. A CD8+ phenotype characterized the disease-linked clones, which were relatively rare in peripheral blood.

Trimming removed 7 bases from V and 10 bases from J; junction bases left unmatched: 6. Looked up from germline, CDR1 is SQVTM and CDR2 is ANQGSEA. This CDR3 is 11 amino acids long. It was by quantitative 5'-RACE with molecular barcodes that TCR beta libraries were made. TCRdb itself ran the 5' RACE reads through MiXCR, one entry per CDR3 protein. The sample records 450,000 to 550,000 distinct CDR3 sequences, about 5.7% being singletons. This sequence was found in a male donor with ankylosing spondylitis. Sequenced: blood, either unsorted or a sorted T cell fraction (not recorded which). The genes are TRBV29-1 and TRBJ1-4; 7 nucleotides line up with TRBD1. Written as DNA, the CDR3 is TGCAGCGGGAACAGGGGAGGAAAACTGTTTTTT. Protein: CSGNRGGKLFF.